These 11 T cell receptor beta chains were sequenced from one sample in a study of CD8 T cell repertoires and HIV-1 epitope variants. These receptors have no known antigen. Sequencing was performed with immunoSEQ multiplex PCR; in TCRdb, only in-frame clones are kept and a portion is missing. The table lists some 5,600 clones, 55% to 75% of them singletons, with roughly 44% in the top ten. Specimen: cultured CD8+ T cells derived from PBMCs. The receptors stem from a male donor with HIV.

CDR3 in amino acids: CASSQQNTGSYEQYF. CDR3 nucleotide sequence: TGCGCCAGCAGCCAACAGAACACTGGCTCCTACGAGCAGTACTTC. The chain combines TRBV4-3 with TRBJ2-7; D gene uncertain. This CDR3 comprises 15 residues. Deletions cut 2 bases from V and 0 bases from J, with 11 bases between. Germline CDR1 is LGHNA and CDR2 is YSLEER.

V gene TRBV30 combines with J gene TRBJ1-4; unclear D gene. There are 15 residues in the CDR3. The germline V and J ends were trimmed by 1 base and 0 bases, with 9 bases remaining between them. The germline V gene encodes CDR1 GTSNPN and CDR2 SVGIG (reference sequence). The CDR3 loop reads CAWSATPSTNEKLFF. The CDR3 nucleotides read TGTGCCTGGAGTGCAACACCCTCAACTAATGAAAAACTGTTTTTT. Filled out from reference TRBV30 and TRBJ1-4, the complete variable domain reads SQTIHQWPATLVQPVGSPLSLECTVEGTSNPNLYWYRQAAGRGLQLLFYSVGIGQISSEVPQNLSASRPQDRQFILSSKKLLLSDSGFYLCAWSATPSTNEKLFFGSGTQLSVL.

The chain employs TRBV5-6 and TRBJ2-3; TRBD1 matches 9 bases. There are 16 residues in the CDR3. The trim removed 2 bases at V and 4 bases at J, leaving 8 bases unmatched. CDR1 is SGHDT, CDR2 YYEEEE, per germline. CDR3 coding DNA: TGTGCCAGCAGCTTCGGGACAGGGCTTCTTGCAGATACGCAGTATTTT. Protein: CASSFGTGLLADTQYF.

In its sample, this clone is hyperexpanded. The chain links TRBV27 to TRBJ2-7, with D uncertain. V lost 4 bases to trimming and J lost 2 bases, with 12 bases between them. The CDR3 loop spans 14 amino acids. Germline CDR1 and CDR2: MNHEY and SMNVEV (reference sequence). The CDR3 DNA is TGTGCCAGCAGTTCAGATGTCTCGGCCTACGAGCAGTACTTC. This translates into CASSSDVSAYEQYF.

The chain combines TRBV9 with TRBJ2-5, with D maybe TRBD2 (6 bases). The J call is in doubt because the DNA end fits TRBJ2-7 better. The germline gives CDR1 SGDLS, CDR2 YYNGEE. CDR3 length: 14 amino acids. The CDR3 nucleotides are TGTGCCAGCAGCGTAGAGGGTAGCGGTTACGAGCAGTACTTC. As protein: CASSVEGSGYEQYF.

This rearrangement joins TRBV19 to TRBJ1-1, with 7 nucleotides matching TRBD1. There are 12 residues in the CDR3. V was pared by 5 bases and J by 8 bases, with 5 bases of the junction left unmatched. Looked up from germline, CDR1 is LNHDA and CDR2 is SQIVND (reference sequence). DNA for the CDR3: TGTGCCAGTAGTGTCGGGACAGTAGAAGCTTTCTTT. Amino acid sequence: CASSVGTVEAFF.

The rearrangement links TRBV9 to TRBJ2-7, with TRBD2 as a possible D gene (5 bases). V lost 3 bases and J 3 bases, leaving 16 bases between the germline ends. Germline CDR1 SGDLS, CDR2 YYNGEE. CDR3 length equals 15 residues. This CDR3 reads CASSDDYLGNYEQYF. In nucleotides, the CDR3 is TGTGCCAGCAGCGACGACTACCTTGGGAACTACGAGCAGTACTTC.

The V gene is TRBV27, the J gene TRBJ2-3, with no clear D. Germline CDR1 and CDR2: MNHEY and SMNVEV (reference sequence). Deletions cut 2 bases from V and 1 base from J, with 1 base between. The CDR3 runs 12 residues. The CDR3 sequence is CASSLGTDTQYF. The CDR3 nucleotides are TGTGCCAGCAGTTTAGGCACAGATACGCAGTATTTT.

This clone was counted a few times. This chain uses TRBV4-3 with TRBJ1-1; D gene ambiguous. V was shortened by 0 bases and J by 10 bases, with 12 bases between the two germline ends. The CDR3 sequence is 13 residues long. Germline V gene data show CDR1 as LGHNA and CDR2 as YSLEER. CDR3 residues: CASSQDIRGGAFF. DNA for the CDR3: TGCGCCAGCAGCCAAGATATACGGGGAGGAGCTTTCTTT.

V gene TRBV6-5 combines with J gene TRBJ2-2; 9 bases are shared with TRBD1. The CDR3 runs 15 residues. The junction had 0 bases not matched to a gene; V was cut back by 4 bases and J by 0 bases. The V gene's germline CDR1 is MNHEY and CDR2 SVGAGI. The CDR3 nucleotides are TGTGCCAGCAGTTGGGACAGGGCGAACACCGGGGAGCTGTTTTTT. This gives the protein CASSWDRANTGELFF.

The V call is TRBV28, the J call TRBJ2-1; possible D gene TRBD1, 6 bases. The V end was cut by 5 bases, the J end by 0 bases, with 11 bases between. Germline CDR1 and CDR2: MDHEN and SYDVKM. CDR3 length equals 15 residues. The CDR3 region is CASSPRQDSYNEQFF. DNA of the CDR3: TGTGCCAGCAGTCCCAGACAGGACTCCTACAATGAGCAGTTCTTC.